These T cell receptor beta chains were read from a single sample in a study of blood T cell repertoires in COVID-19. Profiling relied on immunoSEQ multiplex PCR, and the TCRdb table lists in-frame clones only, not all of them. In the table there are approximately 170,000 clones, 84% of which are singletons. The specimen was PBMCs or T cells enriched from blood (not recorded which). Every receptor here comes from a man aged 50 to 60 who had recovered from COVID-19. Each CDR3 is given with its conserved first and last residue.

j_call v_call cdr3_aa
TRBJ1-5 TRBV11-2 CASSLGPVTQPQHF
TRBJ1-6 TRBV2 CASSHGQVNSPLHF
TRBJ2-7 TRBV5-1 CASSLAPEGAYEQYF
TRBJ2-3 TRBV10-3 CATKTSGGVDTQYF
TRBJ1-2 TRBV19 CASSSDSINYGYTF
TRBJ1-1 TRBV3-1/TRBV3-2 CASSQRQGLNTEAFF
TRBJ1-3 TRBV19 CASSIAPNRASGNTIYF
TRBJ2-5 TRBV7-7 CASSPGTSAKVETQYF
TRBJ1-6 TRBV3-1/TRBV3-2 CASSQGDRGYSPLHF
TRBJ2-1 TRBV9 CASSVGGGSFYNEQFF
TRBJ1-1 TRBV5-4 CASSPVGGGITEAFF